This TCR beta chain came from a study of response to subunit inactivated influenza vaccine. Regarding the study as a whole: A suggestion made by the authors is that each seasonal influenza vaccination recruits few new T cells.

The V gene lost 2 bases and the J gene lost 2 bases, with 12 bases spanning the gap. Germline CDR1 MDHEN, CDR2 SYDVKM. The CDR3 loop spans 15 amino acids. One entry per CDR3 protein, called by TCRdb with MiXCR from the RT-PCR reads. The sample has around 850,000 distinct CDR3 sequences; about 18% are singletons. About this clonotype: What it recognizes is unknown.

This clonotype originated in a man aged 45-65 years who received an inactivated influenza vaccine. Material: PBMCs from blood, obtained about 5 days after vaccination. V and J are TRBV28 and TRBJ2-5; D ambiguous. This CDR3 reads CASSLHARRQETQYF. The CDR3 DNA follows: TGTGCCAGCAGTTTACATGCTAGGCGACAAGAGACCCAGTACTTC.